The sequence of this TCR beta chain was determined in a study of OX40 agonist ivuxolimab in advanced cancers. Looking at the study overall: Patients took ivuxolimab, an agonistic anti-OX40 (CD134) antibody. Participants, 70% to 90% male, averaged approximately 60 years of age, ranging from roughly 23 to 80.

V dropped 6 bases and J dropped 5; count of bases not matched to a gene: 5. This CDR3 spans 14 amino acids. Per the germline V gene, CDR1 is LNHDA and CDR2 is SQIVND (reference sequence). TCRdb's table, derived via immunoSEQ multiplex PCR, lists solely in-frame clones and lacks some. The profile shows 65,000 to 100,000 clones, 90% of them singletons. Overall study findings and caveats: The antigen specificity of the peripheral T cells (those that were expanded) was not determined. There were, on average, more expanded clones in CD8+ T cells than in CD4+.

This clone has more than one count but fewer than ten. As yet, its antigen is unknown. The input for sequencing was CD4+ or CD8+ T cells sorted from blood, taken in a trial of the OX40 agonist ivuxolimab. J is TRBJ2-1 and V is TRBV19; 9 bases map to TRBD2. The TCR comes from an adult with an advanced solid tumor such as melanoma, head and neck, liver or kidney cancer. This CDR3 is CASRDSGGDNEQFF. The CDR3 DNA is TGTGCCAGTAGGGATAGCGGGGGTGACAATGAGCAGTTCTTC.